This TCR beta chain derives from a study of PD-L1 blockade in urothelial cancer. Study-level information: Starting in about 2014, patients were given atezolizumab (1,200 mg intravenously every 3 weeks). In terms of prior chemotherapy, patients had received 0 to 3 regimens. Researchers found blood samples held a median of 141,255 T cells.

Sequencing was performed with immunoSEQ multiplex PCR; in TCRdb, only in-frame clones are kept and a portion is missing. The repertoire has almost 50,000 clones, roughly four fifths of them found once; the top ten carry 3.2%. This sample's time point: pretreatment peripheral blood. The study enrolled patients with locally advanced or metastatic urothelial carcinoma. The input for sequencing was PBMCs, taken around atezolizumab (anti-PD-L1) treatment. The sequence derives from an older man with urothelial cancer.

The CDR3 region is CASSPDRPGGVNNSPLHF. The CDR3 DNA follows: TGTGCCAGTAGCCCCGACAGGCCGGGAGGGGTTAATAATTCACCCCTCCACTTT. The chain recombines TRBV19 with TRBJ1-6, with D possibly TRBD1 on 6 matching bases. The V end was cut by 6 bases, the J end by 5 bases, with 23 bases between. This CDR3 region has 18 residues. CDR1 and CDR2 from the germline V gene are LNHDA and SQIVND (reference sequence).